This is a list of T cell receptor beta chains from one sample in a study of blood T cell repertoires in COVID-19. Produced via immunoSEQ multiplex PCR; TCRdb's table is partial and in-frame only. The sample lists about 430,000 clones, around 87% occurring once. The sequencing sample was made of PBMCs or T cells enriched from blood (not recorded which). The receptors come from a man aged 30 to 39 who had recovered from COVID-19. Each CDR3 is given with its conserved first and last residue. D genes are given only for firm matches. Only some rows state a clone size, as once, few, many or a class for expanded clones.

CDR3: CASSLETSDTEQYF
DNA: TGTGCCAGCTCCCTTGAGACTAGCGACACGGAGCAGTACTTC
size: -
V: TRBV6-5
D: TRBD2
J: TRBJ2-7

CDR3: CATSRELGHHQETQYF
DNA: TGTGCCACCAGCAGGGAACTGGGACACCACCAAGAGACCCAGTACTTC
size: -
V: TRBV15
D: -
J: TRBJ2-5

CDR3: CASGLNTNSGNTIYF
DNA: TGTGCTAGTGGTTTGAACACCAACTCTGGAAACACCATATATTTT
size: -
V: TRBV12-5
D: -
J: TRBJ1-3

CDR3: CASTRGSGNTIYF
DNA: TGTGCCAGCACCCGCGGCTCTGGAAACACCATATATTTT
size: -
V: TRBV6-5
D: -
J: TRBJ1-3

CDR3: CASSGSGGPDEQFF
DNA: TGTGCCAGCAGTGGGTCCGGAGGGCCAGATGAGCAGTTCTTC
size: -
V: TRBV25-1
D: -
J: TRBJ2-1

CDR3: CASSPRASGNEQFF
DNA: TGTGCCAGCAGCCCACGGGCTAGCGGTAATGAGCAGTTCTTC
size: -
V: TRBV3-1/TRBV3-2
D: TRBD2
J: TRBJ2-1

CDR3: CASSPRDGDYEQYF
DNA: TGTGCCAGCTCACCGCGGGACGGTGACTACGAGCAGTACTTC
size: -
V: TRBV18
D: -
J: TRBJ2-7

CDR3: CASSPQGQGSTEAFF
DNA: TGTGCCAGCTCACCTCAGGGACAGGGAAGTACTGAAGCTTTCTTT
size: -
V: TRBV18
D: TRBD1
J: TRBJ1-1

CDR3: CASSPSGVGNTIYF
DNA: TGTGCCAGCTCACCGTCCGGGGTTGGAAACACCATATATTTT
size: -
V: TRBV18
D: -
J: TRBJ1-3

CDR3: CASSPGRGELYEQYF
DNA: TGTGCCAGCAGCCCTGGACGGGGGGAGTTATACGAGCAGTACTTC
size: many
V: TRBV7-9
D: TRBD2
J: TRBJ2-7

CDR3: CASSEGTSGSREQYF
DNA: TGTGCCAGCAGTGAAGGGACTAGCGGGAGTCGCGAGCAGTACTTC
size: -
V: TRBV6-1
D: TRBD2
J: TRBJ2-7

CDR3: CASSRREGFYNEQFF
DNA: TGTGCCAGCAGCAGGCGGGAGGGTTTCTACAATGAGCAGTTCTTC
size: once
V: TRBV14
D: TRBD2
J: TRBJ2-1

CDR3: CASSQVSLNTEAFF
DNA: TGCGCCAGCAGCCAGGTATCCTTGAACACTGAAGCTTTCTTT
size: -
V: TRBV5-1
D: -
J: TRBJ1-1

CDR3: CASSLEGDRSRRGSF
DNA: TGCGCCAGCAGCTTGGAGGGGGACAGGTCTAGGAGAGGTTCCTTC
size: -
V: TRBV5-1
D: TRBD1
J: TRBJ1-2

CDR3: CASSYSLPNSGNTIYF
DNA: TGTGCCAGCAGTTACTCACTCCCGAACTCTGGAAACACCATATATTTT
size: -
V: TRBV6-5
D: -
J: TRBJ1-3

CDR3: CASSRGGRSNEQFF
DNA: TGTGCCAGCAGCCGCGGCGGGCGCTCCAATGAGCAGTTCTTC
size: -
V: TRBV3-1/TRBV3-2
D: -
J: TRBJ2-1

CDR3: CASSEAGTSGRNEQFF
DNA: TGTGCCAGCAGTGAAGCCGGGACTAGCGGGAGGAATGAGCAGTTCTTC
size: -
V: TRBV2
D: TRBD2
J: TRBJ2-1

CDR3: CASSLQGGTYEQYF
DNA: TGTGCCAGCAGCTTACAGGGCGGAACCTACGAGCAGTACTTC
size: -
V: TRBV7-8
D: -
J: TRBJ2-7

CDR3: CASSPPDRANTGELFF
DNA: TGTGCCAGCAGTCCCCCGGACAGGGCGAACACCGGGGAGCTGTTTTTT
size: -
V: TRBV2
D: TRBD1
J: TRBJ2-2

CDR3: CASSSHQGLAGEQYF
DNA: TGTGCCAGCAGTTCCCACCAGGGACTAGCGGGTGAGCAGTACTTC
size: -
V: TRBV27
D: TRBD2
J: TRBJ2-7

CDR3: CASSRIEYSGGSSGELFF
DNA: TGTGCCAGCTCCCGAATTGAATATAGCGGAGGCTCTTCGGGGGAGCTGTTTTTT
size: -
V: TRBV18
D: -
J: TRBJ2-2

CDR3: CASSSLQGARDQPQHF
DNA: TGTGCCAGCAGCTCATTACAGGGGGCTCGGGATCAGCCCCAGCATTTT
size: -
V: TRBV7-9
D: TRBD1
J: TRBJ1-5

CDR3: CASSIFPGTGEGEQFF
DNA: TGTGCCAGTAGTATATTCCCTGGGACAGGTGAAGGTGAGCAGTTCTTC
size: once
V: TRBV19
D: TRBD1
J: TRBJ2-1

CDR3: CASSPGTGGDIQYF
DNA: TGTGCCAGCAGCCCTGGGACAGGGGGAGACATTCAGTACTTC
size: -
V: TRBV3-1/TRBV3-2
D: TRBD1
J: TRBJ2-4

CDR3: CASSGLSSGIGGANVLTF
DNA: TGCGCCAGCAGTGGATTGTCTAGCGGGATTGGTGGGGCCAACGTCCTGACTTTC
size: -
V: TRBV10-2
D: TRBD2
J: TRBJ2-6

CDR3: CASSLNGGSPGTQYF
DNA: TGTGCCAGCAGCTTGAACGGCGGGTCCCCCGGGACCCAGTACTTC
size: -
V: TRBV7-9
D: -
J: TRBJ2-5

CDR3: CASGDYNEQFF
DNA: TGTGCCAGTGGAGACTACAATGAGCAGTTCTTC
size: -
V: TRBV19
D: -
J: TRBJ2-1

CDR3: CASSKDFNNEQFF
DNA: TGTGCCAGCAGCAAGGACTTCAACAATGAGCAGTTCTTC
size: -
V: TRBV5-6
D: -
J: TRBJ2-1

CDR3: CASSLGLGNEQYF
DNA: TGTGCCAGCAGCTTGGGACTGGGGAATGAGCAGTACTTC
size: -
V: TRBV11-2
D: -
J: TRBJ2-7

CDR3: CASSQLADADTQYF
DNA: TGTGCCAGTAGTCAACTAGCCGACGCAGATACGCAGTATTTT
size: -
V: TRBV19
D: -
J: TRBJ2-3

CDR3: CASIPFAGVESEQFF
DNA: TGTGCCAGCATACCTTTTGCGGGAGTGGAAAGTGAGCAGTTCTTC
size: -
V: TRBV7-8
D: TRBD2
J: TRBJ2-1

CDR3: CASRLAGDQETQYF
DNA: TGTGCCAGTAGACTAGCGGGAGACCAAGAGACCCAGTACTTC
size: -
V: TRBV19
D: TRBD2
J: TRBJ2-5

CDR3: CASSPILAGEHEQFF
DNA: TGTGCCAGCTCACCAATCCTAGCTGGTGAGCATGAGCAGTTCTTC
size: -
V: TRBV18
D: -
J: TRBJ2-1

CDR3: CASSVGLAGGKNIQYF
DNA: TGTGCCAGCAGCGTAGGCCTAGCGGGAGGAAAAAACATTCAGTACTTC
size: -
V: TRBV9
D: TRBD2
J: TRBJ2-4

CDR3: CASRPGLAVANTGELFF
DNA: TGTGCCAGCAGACCCGGACTAGCGGTGGCGAACACCGGGGAGCTGTTTTTT
size: -
V: TRBV2
D: TRBD2
J: TRBJ2-2

CDR3: CASSLGQGFSNEQFF
DNA: TGTGCCAGCAGCTTAGGGCAGGGGTTTAGCAATGAGCAGTTCTTC
size: -
V: TRBV11-2
D: -
J: TRBJ2-1

CDR3: CASSDNPGLGPYNEQFF
DNA: TGTGCCAGCAGCGACAATCCGGGACTAGGCCCCTACAATGAGCAGTTCTTC
size: -
V: TRBV27
D: TRBD2
J: TRBJ2-1

CDR3: CASSPTKPGLAVSPAQNIQYF
DNA: TGCGCCAGCAGCCCGACGAAACCGGGACTAGCGGTGTCCCCTGCACAAAACATTCAGTACTTC
size: -
V: TRBV5-1
D: TRBD2
J: TRBJ2-4

CDR3: CASSVDPRGGNTIYF
DNA: TGTGCCAGCAGCGTAGACCCGCGCGGCGGAAACACCATATATTTT
size: -
V: TRBV9
D: -
J: TRBJ1-3

CDR3: CASSFQAGRNEQFF
DNA: TGTGCCAGCAGCTTCCAAGCGGGAAGAAATGAGCAGTTCTTC
size: -
V: TRBV7-9
D: TRBD2
J: TRBJ2-1

CDR3: CASGAPETSGRLDEQFF
DNA: TGTGCTAGTGGTGCTCCTGAGACTAGCGGGAGATTGGATGAGCAGTTCTTC
size: -
V: TRBV12-5
D: TRBD2
J: TRBJ2-1

CDR3: CASSLVLAGETQYF
DNA: TGCGCCAGCAGCTTGGTGCTAGCGGGAGAGACCCAGTACTTC
size: -
V: TRBV5-1
D: TRBD2
J: TRBJ2-5

CDR3: CASSLDRRGIYEQYF
DNA: TGTGCCAGCAGCCTAGACCGGCGGGGGATCTACGAGCAGTACTTC
size: -
V: TRBV5-6
D: TRBD2
J: TRBJ2-7

CDR3: CASRATGAGEQYF
DNA: TGTGCCAGCAGAGCGACAGGGGCGGGGGAGCAGTACTTC
size: -
V: TRBV12-3/TRBV12-4
D: TRBD1
J: TRBJ2-7

CDR3: CASSVASGGLADTQYF
DNA: TGTGCCAGCAGCGTAGCCTCCGGGGGATTGGCAGATACGCAGTATTTT
size: few
V: TRBV9
D: -
J: TRBJ2-3

CDR3: CASSGGTGGRTDTQYF
DNA: TGTGCCAGCAGCGGCGGGACAGGGGGCCGGACAGATACGCAGTATTTT
size: -
V: TRBV5-5
D: TRBD1
J: TRBJ2-3

CDR3: CASSFVVTNEQFF
DNA: TGTGCCAGCAGTTTCGTAGTCACCAATGAGCAGTTCTTC
size: -
V: TRBV27
D: -
J: TRBJ2-1

CDR3: CASSESEGASTDTQYF
DNA: TGCGCCAGCAGTGAGTCCGAGGGGGCTAGCACAGATACGCAGTATTTT
size: -
V: TRBV10-1
D: TRBD1
J: TRBJ2-3

CDR3: CASILPGLRLNNEQFF
DNA: TGTGCCAGCATCCTTCCCGGACTAAGGCTAAACAATGAGCAGTTCTTC
size: -
V: TRBV7-9
D: -
J: TRBJ2-1

CDR3: CASSFGTTRELFF
DNA: TGTGCCAGCAGTTTCGGGACAACCCGGGAGCTGTTTTTT
size: -
V: TRBV12-3/TRBV12-4
D: -
J: TRBJ2-2